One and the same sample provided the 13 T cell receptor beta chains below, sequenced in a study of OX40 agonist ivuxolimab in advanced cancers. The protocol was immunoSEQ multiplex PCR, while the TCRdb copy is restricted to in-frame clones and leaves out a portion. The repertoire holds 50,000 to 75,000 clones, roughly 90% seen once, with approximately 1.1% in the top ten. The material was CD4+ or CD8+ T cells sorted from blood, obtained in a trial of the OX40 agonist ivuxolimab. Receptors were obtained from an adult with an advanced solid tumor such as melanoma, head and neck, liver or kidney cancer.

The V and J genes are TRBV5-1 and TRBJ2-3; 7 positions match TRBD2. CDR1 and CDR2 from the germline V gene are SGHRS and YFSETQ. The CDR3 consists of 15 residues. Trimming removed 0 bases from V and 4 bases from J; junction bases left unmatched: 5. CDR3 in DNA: TGCGCCAGCAGCTTGGGGGGAGGGCCTTCAGATACGCAGTATTTT. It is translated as CASSLGGGPSDTQYF.

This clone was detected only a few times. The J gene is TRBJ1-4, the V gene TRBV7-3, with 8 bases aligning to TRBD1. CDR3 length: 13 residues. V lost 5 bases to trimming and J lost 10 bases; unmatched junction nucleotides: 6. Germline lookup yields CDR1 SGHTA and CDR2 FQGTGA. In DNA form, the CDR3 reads TGTGCCAGCAGCATGGACAGGGCAGGAAAACTGTTTTTT. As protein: CASSMDRAGKLFF.

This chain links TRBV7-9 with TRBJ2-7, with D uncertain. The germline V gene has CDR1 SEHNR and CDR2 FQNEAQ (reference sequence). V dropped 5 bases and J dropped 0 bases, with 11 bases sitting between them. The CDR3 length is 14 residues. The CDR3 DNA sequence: TGTGCCAGCAGCCCCGATTCTTTCTCCTACGAGCAGTACTTC. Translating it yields CASSPDSFSYEQYF.

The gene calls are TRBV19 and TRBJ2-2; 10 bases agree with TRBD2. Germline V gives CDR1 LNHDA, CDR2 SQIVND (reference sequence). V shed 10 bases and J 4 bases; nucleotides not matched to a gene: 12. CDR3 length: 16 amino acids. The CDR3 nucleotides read TGTGCCACCGCGTCGATAGCGGGAGGTGGCACCGGGGAGCTGTTTTTT. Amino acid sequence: CATASIAGGGTGELFF.

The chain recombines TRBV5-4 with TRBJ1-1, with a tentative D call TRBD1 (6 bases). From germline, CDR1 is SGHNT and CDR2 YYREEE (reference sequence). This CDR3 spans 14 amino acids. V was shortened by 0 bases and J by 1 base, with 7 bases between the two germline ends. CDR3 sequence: CASSLDRANTEAFF. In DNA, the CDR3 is TGTGCCAGCAGCTTGGACAGGGCGAACACTGAAGCTTTCTTT. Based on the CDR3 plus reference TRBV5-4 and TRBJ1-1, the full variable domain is ETGVTQSPTHLIKTRGQQVTLRCSSQSGHNTVSWYQQALGQGPQFIFQYYREEENGRGNFPPRFSGLQFPNYSSELNVNALELDDSALYLCASSLDRANTEAFFGQGTRLTVV.

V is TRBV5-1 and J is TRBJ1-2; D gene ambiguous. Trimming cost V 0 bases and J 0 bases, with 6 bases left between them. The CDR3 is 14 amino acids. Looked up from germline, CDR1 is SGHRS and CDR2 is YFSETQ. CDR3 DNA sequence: TGCGCCAGCAGCTTGGGGCACACTAACTATGGCTACACCTTC. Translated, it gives CASSLGHTNYGYTF.

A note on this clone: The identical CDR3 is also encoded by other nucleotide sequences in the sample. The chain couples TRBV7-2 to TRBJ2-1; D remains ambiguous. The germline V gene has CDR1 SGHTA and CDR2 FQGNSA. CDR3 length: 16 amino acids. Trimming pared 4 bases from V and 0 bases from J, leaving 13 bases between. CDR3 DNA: TGTGCCAGCAGCTCCCTGGCGCGAATCTCCTACAATGAGCAGTTCTTC. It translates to CASSSLARISYNEQFF.

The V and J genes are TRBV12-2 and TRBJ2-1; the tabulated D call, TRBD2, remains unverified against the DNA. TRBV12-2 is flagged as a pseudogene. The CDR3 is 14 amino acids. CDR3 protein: CASRLGTSGNEQFF. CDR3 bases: TGTGCAAGTCGCCTCGGGACTAGCGGTAATGAGCAGTTCTTC.

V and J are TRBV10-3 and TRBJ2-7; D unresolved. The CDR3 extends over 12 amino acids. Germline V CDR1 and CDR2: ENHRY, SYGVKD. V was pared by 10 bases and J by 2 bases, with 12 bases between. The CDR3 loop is CATAKGAYEQYF. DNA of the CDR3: TGTGCCACGGCAAAAGGTGCCTACGAGCAGTACTTC.

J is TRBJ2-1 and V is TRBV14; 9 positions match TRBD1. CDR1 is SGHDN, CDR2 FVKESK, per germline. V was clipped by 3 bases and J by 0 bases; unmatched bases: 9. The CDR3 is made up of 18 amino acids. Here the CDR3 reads CASSHLLRQGGSYNEQFF. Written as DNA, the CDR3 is TGTGCCAGCAGCCACCTCCTCCGACAGGGGGGCTCCTACAATGAGCAGTTCTTC.

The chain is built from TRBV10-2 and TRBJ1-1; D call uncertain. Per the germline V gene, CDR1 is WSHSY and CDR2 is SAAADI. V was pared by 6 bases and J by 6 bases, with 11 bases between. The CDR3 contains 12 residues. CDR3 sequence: CASSHTVAEAFF. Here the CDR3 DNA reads TGCGCCAGCAGCCACACGGTGGCTGAAGCTTTCTTT.

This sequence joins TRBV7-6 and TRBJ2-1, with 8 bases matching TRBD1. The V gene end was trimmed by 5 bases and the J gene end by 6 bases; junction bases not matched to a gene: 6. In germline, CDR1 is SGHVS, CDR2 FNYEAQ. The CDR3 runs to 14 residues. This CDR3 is CASSLSDRANEQFF. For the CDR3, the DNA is TGTGCCAGCAGCCTCTCGGACAGGGCCAATGAGCAGTTCTTC.

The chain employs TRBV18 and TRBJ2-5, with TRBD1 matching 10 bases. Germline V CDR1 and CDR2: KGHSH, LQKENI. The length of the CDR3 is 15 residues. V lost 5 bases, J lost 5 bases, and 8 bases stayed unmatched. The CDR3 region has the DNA TGTGCCAGCTCAACTGGGACAGGGGTCGGGGAGACCCAGTACTTC. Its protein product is CASSTGTGVGETQYF.